What follows describes a single T cell receptor beta chain. Its antigen is as yet unknown. Sequencing was performed with immunoSEQ multiplex PCR; in TCRdb, only in-frame clones are kept and a portion is missing. This repertoire shows tens of thousands of clones, around 77% found once; its top ten account for around 2.4%. The trim removed 1 base at V and 0 bases at J, leaving 3 bases unmatched. Germline assignment: CDR1 SGHDN and CDR2 FVKESK. The CDR3 contains 16 residues. The data were obtained in a study of radiotherapy plus CTLA-4 blockade in lung cancer. Overall study findings and caveats: After radiotherapy and ipilimumab, tumor-derived clones expanded in peripheral blood.

The clonotype was recovered from a human donor with non-small cell lung cancer whose response to radiotherapy plus ipilimumab could not be evaluated. Material: peripheral blood, obtained from a patient treated with radiotherapy plus ipilimumab. This chain links TRBV14 with TRBJ2-1; TRBD2 aligns across 7 bases. The CDR3 DNA reads as TGTGCCAGCAGCCAAGGCGGGAGCCGCTCCTACAATGAGCAGTTCTTC. It is translated as CASSQGGSRSYNEQFF.